One and the same sample provided the 15 T cell receptor beta chains below, sequenced in a study of CD8 T cells in ankylosing spondylitis. TCRdb reprocessed the 5' RACE reads with MiXCR, giving one entry per CDR3 protein. The top ten clones hold roughly 4.2% of a sample with fewer than 250,000 distinct CDR3 sequences, around 32% of them seen once. Sequenced material: blood, either unsorted or a sorted T cell fraction (not recorded which). All receptors come from a male donor with ankylosing spondylitis or in good health (not recorded which).

This clonotype was observed a handful of times. The chain couples TRBV20-1 to TRBJ2-7; D assignment may be TRBD1 or TRBD2 (6 bases each). The V end lost 5 bases, the J end lost 0 bases, and 14 bases lay between the germline ends. The CDR3 sequence is 14 residues long. Germline V gene data show CDR1 as DFQATT and CDR2 as SNEGSKA (reference sequence). In nucleotides, the CDR3 is TGCAGTGCTCTAAGGAGGGGGGACTCCTACGAGCAGTACTTC. Residues: CSALRRGDSYEQYF.

This clonotype was counted only a few times. The chain couples TRBV24-1 to TRBJ1-2; D gene ambiguous. Germline values: CDR1 KGHDR, CDR2 SFDVKD. The V end was cut by 8 bases, the J end by 8 bases, with 17 bases between. The CDR3 sequence is 13 residues long. CDR3 sequence: CATMAGSPGGYTF. CDR3 in DNA: TGTGCCACCATGGCGGGCAGTCCTGGGGGCTACACCTTC.

The chain recombines TRBV20-1 with TRBJ1-1, with D maybe TRBD1 (6 bases). The CDR3 runs to 14 residues. CDR1 is DFQATT, CDR2 SNEGSKA, per germline (reference sequence). V dropped 6 bases and J dropped 6 bases, with 20 bases sitting between them. CDR3 DNA sequence: TGCAGTGCCCCTAACAGGGTAAGGGACCCTGAAGCTTTCTTT. Protein product: CSAPNRVRDPEAFF.

The V call is TRBV18, the J call TRBJ1-2; 8 bases map to TRBD1. V was pared by 3 bases and J by 5 bases, with 5 bases of the junction left unmatched. CDR1 KGHSH and CDR2 LQKENI come from the germline V gene. The CDR3 has 14 residues. CDR3 in amino acids: CASSPMDRAYGYTF. The CDR3 nucleotides read TGTGCCAGCTCACCTATGGACAGGGCTTATGGCTACACCTTC.

This clonotype was seen a few times. An end of the junction differs from the germline gene, which may be a read error. V gene TRBV10-3 combines with J gene TRBJ2-1; 7 bases match TRBD1. Germline CDR1 ENHRY, CDR2 SYGVKD. The length of the CDR3 is 15 residues. CDR3 residues: CAIKARGYPYNEQFF. The CDR3, as DNA: TGTGCGATCAAGGCCAGGGGGTACCCCTACAATGAGCAGTTCTTC.

The CDR3 protein is CASSPGRSGETQYF. In DNA form, the CDR3 reads TGTGCCAGCTCACCTGGACGTTCAGGAGAGACCCAGTACTTC. This chain uses TRBV18 with TRBJ2-5; D is unclear. Germline V gene sequence: CDR1 KGHSH, CDR2 LQKENI. The V gene lost 3 bases and the J gene lost 4 bases, with 12 bases spanning the gap. CDR3 size: 14 residues.

This clonotype showed up just a few times. The chain couples TRBV10-3 to TRBJ2-2; D tentatively reads TRBD1 or TRBD2 (5 bases each). Per the germline V gene, CDR1 is ENHRY and CDR2 is SYGVKD. The CDR3 extends over 15 amino acids. Deletions cut 2 bases from V and 2 bases from J, with 9 bases between. CDR3 in amino acids: CAISEPGRNTGELFF. Written as DNA, the CDR3 is TGTGCCATCAGTGAGCCGGGACGTAACACCGGGGAGCTGTTTTTT.

V is TRBV4-1 and J is TRBJ2-6; possibly TRBD1 or TRBD2 for D (7 bases each). The germline V gene encodes CDR1 MGHRA and CDR2 YSYEKL. The CDR3 runs to 20 residues. V lost 5 bases and J 0 bases, leaving 23 bases between the germline ends. The CDR3 nucleotides are TGCGCCAGCAGCAATTGGGTCAGGGGGGGACGGAACTCTGGGGCCAACGTCCTGACTTTC. It specifies CASSNWVRGGRNSGANVLTF.

The chain carries TRBV11-2 and TRBJ1-1; maybe TRBD1 (5 bases). The germline V and J ends were trimmed by 5 bases and 0 bases, with 13 bases remaining between them. This CDR3 is 15 amino acids long. CDR1 is SGHAT and CDR2 is FQNNGV in the germline V gene. Here the CDR3 DNA reads TGTGCCAGCAGCCTGATCGGGGGTCTGAACACTGAAGCTTTCTTT. Translating gives CASSLIGGLNTEAFF. The whole variable domain, remainder taken from reference TRBV11-2 and TRBJ1-1, is EAGVAQSPRYKIIEKRQSVAFWCNPISGHATLYWYQQILGQGPKLLIQFQNNGVVDDSQLPKDRFSAERLKGVDSTLKIQPAKLEDSAVYLCASSLIGGLNTEAFFGQGTRLTVV.

A note on this clonotype: A much larger clone differs from this one at a single base, so this may be a read error. The missing conserved phenylalanine or tryptophan at the end of this CDR3 makes a read error likely. The chain combines TRBV20-1 with TRBJ2-3; 7 nucleotides agree with TRBD1. Trimming took 6 bases from V and 2 from J; bases not matched to a gene: 11. The CDR3 consists of 15 residues. Germline CDR1 is DFQATT and CDR2 is SNEGSKA (reference sequence). For the CDR3, the DNA is TGCAGTGCCGCCCAGTACAGGGGAACCACAGATACGCAGTATTTA. Translation gives CSAAQYRGTTDTQYL.

The chain is built from TRBV6-2 or TRBV6-3 and TRBJ2-3; tentative D call: TRBD2 (5 bases). Germline assignment: CDR1 MNHEY and CDR2 SVGEGT. The CDR3 consists of 16 residues. V was pared by 7 bases and J by 3 bases, with 20 bases between. CDR3 sequence reads: CASTQLGSWSTDTQYF. The CDR3, as DNA: TGTGCCAGCACCCAGCTGGGGAGCTGGTCGACAGATACGCAGTATTTT.

The chain couples TRBV5-4 to TRBJ2-6, with 12 positions matching TRBD2. The V and J ends lost 2 bases and 1 base, in that order; junction bases with no gene match: 10. The CDR3 length is 20 residues. Germline assignment: CDR1 SGHNT and CDR2 YYREEE (reference sequence). The CDR3 loop is CASSLVGLAGTISGANVLTF. CDR3 DNA sequence: TGTGCCAGCAGCTTAGTCGGACTAGCGGGGACGATATCTGGGGCCAACGTCCTGACTTTC.

This chain connects TRBV23-1 to TRBJ1-5; D is unclear. TRBV23-1 is an ORF, and what it does is uncertain. The CDR3 is 14 residues long. Trimming removed 4 bases from V and 3 bases from J, with 10 bases in between. The CDR3 DNA follows: TGCGCCAGCAGTCTGTTAAGAGCCAATCAGCCCCAGCATTTT. Translated, it gives CASSLLRANQPQHF.

This clonotype was counted once. J is TRBJ1-4 and V is TRBV6-5; 10 bases align to TRBD1. This CDR3 has 17 residues. V shed 0 bases, J shed 2 bases, and the junction held 3 bases outside the gene matches. Germline V gene lookup returns CDR1 MNHEY and CDR2 SVGAGI. As DNA, the CDR3 is TGTGCCAGCAGTTACTCCCAGGGACAGGGGACTAATGAAAAACTGTTTTTT. Protein product: CASSYSQGQGTNEKLFF.

This clonotype was picked up a small number of times. The rearrangement joins TRBV27 to TRBJ2-5; 12 positions agree with TRBD2. This CDR3 contains 16 residues. Germline V gene data show CDR1 as MNHEY and CDR2 as SMNVEV (reference sequence). Unmatched junction bases numbered 8, after V lost 5 bases and J lost 4 bases. The CDR3 bases are TGTGCCAGCAGTACCCTAGCGGGGGGGCCTATAGAGACCCAGTACTTC. Its translation is CASSTLAGGPIETQYF.